The rows below give T cell receptor beta chains drawn from one sample of a study of blood T cell repertoires in COVID-19. Assay used: immunoSEQ multiplex PCR; TCRdb lists only in-frame clones, some missing. Of about 130,000 clones in the sample, 60% to 80% were seen once. The sample taken for sequencing was peripheral blood. The receptors originated from a woman aged 70-85 years with acute or convalescent COVID-19. Each CDR3 is given with its conserved first and last residue. The order of the fields is CDR3 protein, CDR3 DNA, V gene, clone size, J gene, D gene. D genes are given only for firm matches. Expanded clones are given a class, and other clones once, few, many or no size at all.

CDR3 protein: CASSPMTSGKNIQYF
CDR3 DNA: TGTGCCAGCAGCCCCATGACTAGCGGCAAAAACATTCAGTACTTC
V gene: TRBV9
clone size: -
J gene: TRBJ2-4
D gene: TRBD2

CDR3 protein: CASSQGAGLETQYF
CDR3 DNA: TGCGCCAGCAGCCAAGGAGCAGGGTTGGAGACCCAGTACTTC
V gene: TRBV4-3
clone size: few
J gene: TRBJ2-5
D gene: -

CDR3 protein: CASSTRRETRKAFF
CDR3 DNA: TGTGCCAGCAGCACCCGCAGGGAAACCAGAAAAGCTTTCTTT
V gene: TRBV9
clone size: -
J gene: TRBJ1-1
D gene: -

CDR3 protein: CASSLGGSNTDTQYF
CDR3 DNA: TGCGCCAGCAGCTTGGGTGGTAGTAACACAGATACGCAGTATTTT
V gene: TRBV5-1
clone size: -
J gene: TRBJ2-3
D gene: -

CDR3 protein: CASSLLGTGGNEQFF
CDR3 DNA: TGTGCCAGCTCACTTCTAGGGACAGGGGGCAATGAGCAGTTCTTC
V gene: TRBV18
clone size: few
J gene: TRBJ2-1
D gene: TRBD1

CDR3 protein: CASSEGAGWGTEAFF
CDR3 DNA: TGTGCCAGCAGTGAAGGGGCAGGGTGGGGCACTGAAGCTTTCTTT
V gene: TRBV25-1
clone size: many
J gene: TRBJ1-1
D gene: -

CDR3 protein: CASSQDTRAEQYF
CDR3 DNA: TGTGCCAGCAGCCAAGATACCCGCGCCGAGCAGTACTTC
V gene: TRBV3-1/TRBV3-2
clone size: few
J gene: TRBJ2-7
D gene: -

CDR3 protein: CASSQDIAGGTDTQYF
CDR3 DNA: TGTGCCAGCAGCCAAGATATAGCGGGAGGCACAGATACGCAGTATTTT
V gene: TRBV3-1/TRBV3-2
clone size: -
J gene: TRBJ2-3
D gene: TRBD2

CDR3 protein: CATGTTTFYNEQFF
CDR3 DNA: TGTGCCACCGGCACGACTACTTTCTACAATGAGCAGTTCTTC
V gene: TRBV24-1
clone size: -
J gene: TRBJ2-1
D gene: -

CDR3 protein: CASSRLRLAGWETQYF
CDR3 DNA: TGTGCCAGCAGCCGTCTCAGACTAGCGGGTTGGGAGACCCAGTACTTC
V gene: TRBV5-6
clone size: -
J gene: TRBJ2-5
D gene: TRBD2

CDR3 protein: CATSGDEGASSYNEQFF
CDR3 DNA: TGTGCCACCAGCGGAGACGAGGGGGCGAGCTCCTACAATGAGCAGTTCTTC
V gene: TRBV15
clone size: -
J gene: TRBJ2-1
D gene: TRBD1

CDR3 protein: CASSEQGAPYEQYF
CDR3 DNA: TGTGCCAGCAGTGAACAGGGTGCGCCCTACGAGCAGTACTTC
V gene: TRBV25-1
clone size: -
J gene: TRBJ2-7
D gene: -

CDR3 protein: CASSLGLAGGEETQYF
CDR3 DNA: TGTGCCAGCAGCTTAGGACTAGCGGGGGGGGAAGAGACCCAGTACTTC
V gene: TRBV5-4
clone size: -
J gene: TRBJ2-5
D gene: TRBD2

CDR3 protein: CASSYSFDSTYEQYF
CDR3 DNA: TGTGCCAGCAGTTACTCCTTCGACTCAACCTACGAGCAGTACTTC
V gene: TRBV6-6
clone size: few
J gene: TRBJ2-7
D gene: -

CDR3 protein: CASSTRDSDEKLFF
CDR3 DNA: TGTGCCAGCAGTACCCGGGACAGCGATGAAAAACTGTTTTTT
V gene: TRBV6-2/TRBV6-3
clone size: once
J gene: TRBJ1-4
D gene: TRBD1

CDR3 protein: CASSIAGGLFYEQFF
CDR3 DNA: TGCGCCAGCAGCATAGCGGGGGGGCTATTCTATGAGCAGTTCTTC
V gene: TRBV5-1
clone size: -
J gene: TRBJ2-1
D gene: TRBD2

CDR3 protein: CASSQVQGYEQYF
CDR3 DNA: TGCGCCAGCAGCCAAGTTCAGGGGTACGAGCAGTACTTC
V gene: TRBV4-1
clone size: few
J gene: TRBJ2-7
D gene: -

CDR3 protein: CASSLGGGAEKLFF
CDR3 DNA: TGCGCCAGCAGCTTGGGAGGGGGTGCTGAAAAACTGTTTTTT
V gene: TRBV5-1
clone size: -
J gene: TRBJ1-4
D gene: -

CDR3 protein: CASSHKAGDTNYGYTF
CDR3 DNA: TGCGCCAGCAGTCACAAGGCGGGGGACACTAACTATGGCTACACCTTC
V gene: TRBV23-1
clone size: -
J gene: TRBJ1-2
D gene: -

CDR3 protein: CASSVGGQAYGYTF
CDR3 DNA: TGTGCCAGCAGCGTTGGGGGACAGGCCTATGGCTACACCTTC
V gene: TRBV9
clone size: -
J gene: TRBJ1-2
D gene: TRBD1

CDR3 protein: CASSIRDYDTADTQYF
CDR3 DNA: TGTGCCAGCAGCATCCGGGACTATGACACAGCAGATACGCAGTATTTT
V gene: TRBV9
clone size: once
J gene: TRBJ2-3
D gene: TRBD2

CDR3 protein: CASSPLAGIEQFF
CDR3 DNA: TGTGCCAGCAGTCCACTAGCGGGGATTGAGCAGTTCTTC
V gene: TRBV11-2
clone size: -
J gene: TRBJ2-1
D gene: TRBD2

CDR3 protein: CARAPGREGYEQYF
CDR3 DNA: TGTGCCAGAGCTCCAGGGCGGGAGGGCTACGAGCAGTACTTC
V gene: TRBV6-5
clone size: once
J gene: TRBJ2-7
D gene: TRBD2

CDR3 protein: CASSRDLSGGEQYF
CDR3 DNA: TGTGCCAGCAGCCGAGACTTGAGCGGGGGTGAGCAGTACTTC
V gene: TRBV11-2
clone size: -
J gene: TRBJ2-7
D gene: TRBD2

CDR3 protein: CASSDSDYGYTF
CDR3 DNA: TGCGCCAGCAGTGACAGTGACTATGGCTACACCTTC
V gene: TRBV10-1
clone size: -
J gene: TRBJ1-2
D gene: -

CDR3 protein: CASSQDLNYEQYF
CDR3 DNA: TGTGCCAGCAGCCAAGATCTAAATTACGAGCAGTACTTC
V gene: TRBV3-1/TRBV3-2
clone size: -
J gene: TRBJ2-7
D gene: -

CDR3 protein: CASSLGTPLFSGINEQFF
CDR3 DNA: TGTGCCAGCAGCTTAGGCACTCCGCTTTTCTCCGGGATAAATGAGCAGTTCTTC
V gene: TRBV7-9
clone size: -
J gene: TRBJ2-1
D gene: -

CDR3 protein: CASSFKGGGYTF
CDR3 DNA: TGTGCCAGCAGTTTCAAGGGAGGTGGCTACACCTTC
V gene: TRBV6-5
clone size: -
J gene: TRBJ1-2
D gene: -

CDR3 protein: CAISEFRGEGEQYF
CDR3 DNA: TGTGCCATCAGTGAGTTTCGGGGGGAGGGCGAGCAGTACTTC
V gene: TRBV10-3
clone size: -
J gene: TRBJ2-7
D gene: TRBD2

CDR3 protein: CASKIAGLEETQYF
CDR3 DNA: TGTGCCAGCAAAATAGCGGGACTGGAAGAGACCCAGTACTTC
V gene: TRBV28
clone size: -
J gene: TRBJ2-5
D gene: TRBD2

CDR3 protein: CASSIMVSGGNEQFF
CDR3 DNA: TGTGCCAGTAGTATTATGGTTTCGGGAGGCAATGAGCAGTTCTTC
V gene: TRBV19
clone size: -
J gene: TRBJ2-1
D gene: TRBD2

CDR3 protein: CAWSGRTGLYNEQFF
CDR3 DNA: TGTGCCTGGAGTGGCCGGACAGGGCTTTACAATGAGCAGTTCTTC
V gene: TRBV30
clone size: -
J gene: TRBJ2-1
D gene: TRBD1

CDR3 protein: CASSTRAIYTPNYGYTF
CDR3 DNA: TGTGCCAGCAGCACCAGGGCGATTTATACCCCTAACTATGGCTACACCTTC
V gene: TRBV9
clone size: -
J gene: TRBJ1-2
D gene: -

CDR3 protein: CSASGGGAGDTQYF
CDR3 DNA: TGCAGTGCTAGTGGCGGGGGGGCTGGAGATACGCAGTATTTT
V gene: TRBV20-1
clone size: -
J gene: TRBJ2-3
D gene: TRBD2

CDR3 protein: CAWSVGGAAQPQHF
CDR3 DNA: TGTGCCTGGAGTGTGGGAGGGGCGGCTCAGCCCCAGCATTTT
V gene: TRBV30
clone size: -
J gene: TRBJ1-5
D gene: -

CDR3 protein: CASSHDRGSLMNTEAFF
CDR3 DNA: TGTGCCAGCAGCCATGACAGGGGGTCCCTAATGAACACTGAAGCTTTCTTT
V gene: TRBV7-6
clone size: -
J gene: TRBJ1-1
D gene: TRBD1

CDR3 protein: CASSVAASGTYNEQFF
CDR3 DNA: TGTGCCAGCAGCGTAGCTGCTAGCGGGACCTACAATGAGCAGTTCTTC
V gene: TRBV9
clone size: -
J gene: TRBJ2-1
D gene: TRBD2

CDR3 protein: CASSADPNGGTEAFF
CDR3 DNA: TGTGCCAGCAGCGCGGACCCGAATGGGGGGACTGAAGCTTTCTTT
V gene: TRBV9
clone size: -
J gene: TRBJ1-1
D gene: -

CDR3 protein: CASSEGYSNQPQHF
CDR3 DNA: TGTGCCAGCAGTGAGGGTTATAGCAATCAGCCCCAGCATTTT
V gene: TRBV27
clone size: -
J gene: TRBJ1-5
D gene: -

CDR3 protein: CASSQIRGSPLHF
CDR3 DNA: TGCGCCAGCAGCCAGATAAGAGGGTCACCCCTCCACTTT
V gene: TRBV4-3
clone size: -
J gene: TRBJ1-6
D gene: -